This T cell receptor (beta chain) was recovered during a study of blood T cell repertoires in COVID-19. Study context: Acute and convalescent COVID-19 samples came from the United States, Italy and Spain.

Trimming cost V 8 bases and J 1 base; bases outside gene matches: 8. The CDR3 totals 14 residues. Germline-derived CDR1 and CDR2 are MDHEN and SYDVKM. This clone has a count of ten or more. As handled by the study authors: The assay estimated nucleated cells by amplifying reference gene primers. TCRdb's copy holds only in-frame clones and misses some; the assay was immunoSEQ multiplex PCR. V and J calls and clone size are copied from that table; D and trimming were computed from the DNA. In the table there are 300,000 to 450,000 clones, roughly 85% of which are singletons. V usage is TRBV28 and J usage is TRBJ2-7; 7 bases map to TRBD2. The sample was peripheral blood. This clonotype was obtained from a woman under 30 with acute or convalescent COVID-19. The CDR3 sequence: CASLGASGSYEQYF. As DNA, the CDR3 is TGTGCCAGCCTAGGGGCTAGCGGATCCTACGAGCAGTACTTC.